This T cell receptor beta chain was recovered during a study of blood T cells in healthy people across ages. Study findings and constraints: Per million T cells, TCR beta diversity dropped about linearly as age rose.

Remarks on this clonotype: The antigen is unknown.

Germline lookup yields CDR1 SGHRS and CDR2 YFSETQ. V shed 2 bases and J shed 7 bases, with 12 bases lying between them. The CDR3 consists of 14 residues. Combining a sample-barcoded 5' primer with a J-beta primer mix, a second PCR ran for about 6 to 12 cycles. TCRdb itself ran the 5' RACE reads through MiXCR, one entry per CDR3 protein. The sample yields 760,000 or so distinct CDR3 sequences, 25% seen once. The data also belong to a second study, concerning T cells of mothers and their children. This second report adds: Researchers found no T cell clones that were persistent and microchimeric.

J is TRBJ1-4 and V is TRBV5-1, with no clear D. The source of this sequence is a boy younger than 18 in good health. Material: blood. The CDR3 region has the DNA TGCGCCAGCAGCTTCACTACCGGAGGTGAAAAACTGTTTTTT. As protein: CASSFTTGGEKLFF. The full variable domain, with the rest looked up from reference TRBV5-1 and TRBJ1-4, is KAGVTQTPRYLIKTRGQQVTLSCSPISGHRSVSWYQQTPGQGLQFLFEYFSETQRNKGNFPGRFSGRQFSNSRSEMNVSTLELGDSALYLCASSFTTGGEKLFFGSGTQLSVL.